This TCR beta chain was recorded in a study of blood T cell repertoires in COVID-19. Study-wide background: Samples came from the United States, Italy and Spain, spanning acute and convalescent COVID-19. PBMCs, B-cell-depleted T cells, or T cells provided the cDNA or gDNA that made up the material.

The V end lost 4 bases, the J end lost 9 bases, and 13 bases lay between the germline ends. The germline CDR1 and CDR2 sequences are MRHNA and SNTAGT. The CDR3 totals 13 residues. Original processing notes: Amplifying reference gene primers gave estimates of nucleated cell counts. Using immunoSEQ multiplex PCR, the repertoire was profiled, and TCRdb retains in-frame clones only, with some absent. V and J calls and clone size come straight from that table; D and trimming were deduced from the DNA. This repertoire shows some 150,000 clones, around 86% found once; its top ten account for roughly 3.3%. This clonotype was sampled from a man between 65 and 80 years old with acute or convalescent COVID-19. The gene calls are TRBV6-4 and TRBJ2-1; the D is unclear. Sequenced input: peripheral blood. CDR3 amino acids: CASSGDGLGEQFF. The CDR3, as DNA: TGTGCCAGCAGTGGCGACGGGTTAGGTGAGCAGTTCTTC.